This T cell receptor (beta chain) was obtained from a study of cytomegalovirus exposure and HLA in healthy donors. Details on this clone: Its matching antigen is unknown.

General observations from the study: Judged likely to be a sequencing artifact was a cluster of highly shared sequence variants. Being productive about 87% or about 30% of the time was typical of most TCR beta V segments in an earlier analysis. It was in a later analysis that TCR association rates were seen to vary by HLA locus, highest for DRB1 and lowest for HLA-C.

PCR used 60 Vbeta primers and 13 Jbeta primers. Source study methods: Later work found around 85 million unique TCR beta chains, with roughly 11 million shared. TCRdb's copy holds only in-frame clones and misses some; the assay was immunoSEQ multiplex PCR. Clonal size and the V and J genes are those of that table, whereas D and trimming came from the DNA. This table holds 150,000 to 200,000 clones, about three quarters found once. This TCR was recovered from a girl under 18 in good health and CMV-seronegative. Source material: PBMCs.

CDR3 loop: CASREQSYEQYF. The CDR3 bases are TGTGCCAGCCGTGAACAGTCCTACGAGCAGTACTTC. The chain recombines TRBV6-5 with TRBJ2-7; D is unclear. V lost 8 bases and J lost 1, with 9 bases in between. CDR1 is MNHEY and CDR2 is SVGAGI in the germline V gene. This CDR3 region has 12 residues.